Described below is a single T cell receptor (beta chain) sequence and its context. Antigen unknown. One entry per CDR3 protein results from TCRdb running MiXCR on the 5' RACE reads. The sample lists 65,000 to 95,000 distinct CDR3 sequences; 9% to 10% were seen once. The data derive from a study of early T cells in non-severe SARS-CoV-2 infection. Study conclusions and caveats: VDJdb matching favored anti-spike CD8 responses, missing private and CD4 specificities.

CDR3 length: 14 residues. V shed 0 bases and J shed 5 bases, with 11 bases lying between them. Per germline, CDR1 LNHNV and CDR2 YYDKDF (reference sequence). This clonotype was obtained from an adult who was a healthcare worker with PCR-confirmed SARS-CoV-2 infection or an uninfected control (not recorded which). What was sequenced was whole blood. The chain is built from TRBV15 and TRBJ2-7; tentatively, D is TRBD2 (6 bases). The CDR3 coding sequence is TGTGCCACCAGCAGAGATATTGCGGGGAACGAGCAGTACTTC. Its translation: CATSRDIAGNEQYF.